These 17 T cell receptor beta chains came from one sample sequenced in a study of T cell responses to AZD1222 COVID-19 vaccine. Sequencing used immunoSEQ multiplex PCR; TCRdb keeps in-frame clones, though not all of them. The table shows about 150,000 clones, with approximately 93% occurring only once. Sequenced material: peripheral blood, taken on day 0 of AZD1222 vaccination. Receptors originate from an adult in good health.

J is TRBJ2-7 and V is TRBV24-1; no clear D. CDR3 length: 11 amino acids. Germline values: CDR1 KGHDR, CDR2 SFDVKD. V lost 4 bases, J lost 7 bases, and 7 bases lay in between. CDR3 sequence: CATSDGWEQYF. The CDR3 nucleotides are TGTGCCACCAGTGACGGTTGGGAGCAGTACTTC.

This clone is a singleton in its sample. The rearrangement links TRBV5-4 to TRBJ2-7; D is tentatively TRBD1 or TRBD2 (5 bases each). V lost 0 bases, J lost 1 base, and 11 bases lay in between. The CDR3 length is 15 residues. From germline, CDR1 is SGHNT and CDR2 YYREEE (reference sequence). CDR3 loop: CASSLALGASYEQYF. CDR3 sequence (DNA): TGTGCCAGCAGCTTGGCACTCGGGGCATCCTACGAGCAGTACTTC.

The chain links TRBV19 to TRBJ1-1; no firm D call. Germline CDR1 reads LNHDA; CDR2 reads SQIVND (reference sequence). This CDR3 spans 14 amino acids. Trimming shortened V by 2 bases and J by 0 bases, and 7 bases separated the two germline ends. The CDR3 bases are TGTGCCAGTAGTATACCCGGCTTGAACACTGAAGCTTTCTTT. Encoded protein: CASSIPGLNTEAFF.

The V call is TRBV29-1, the J call TRBJ2-7; 8 nucleotides match TRBD2. The V gene end was trimmed by 3 bases and the J gene end by 1 base; junction bases not matched to a gene: 5. CDR1 is SQVTM, CDR2 ANQGSEA, per germline. This CDR3 contains 14 residues. The CDR3 region has the DNA TGCAGCGTTGACTCCCCTAGCGGGTCCTACGAGCAGTACTTC. As protein: CSVDSPSGSYEQYF.

The table lists this clone with a count of one. The V call is TRBV6-6, the J call TRBJ1-4; no clear D gene. Germline values: CDR1 MNHNY, CDR2 SVGAGI (reference sequence). The CDR3 loop spans 10 amino acids. Trimming took 6 bases from V and 7 from J, leaving 3 bases between them. CDR3 in amino acids: CASRGEKLFF. The CDR3 DNA sequence: TGTGCCAGCAGGGGTGAAAAACTGTTTTTT.

The chain recombines TRBV28 with TRBJ2-1, with D uncertain. CDR1 is MDHEN, CDR2 SYDVKM, per germline. V was clipped by 1 base and J by 0 bases, with 13 bases between them. The CDR3 loop spans 17 amino acids. The CDR3 DNA reads as TGTGCCAGCAGTTTATTAGGTCCACGGCTCTCCTACAATGAGCAGTTCTTC. This sequence encodes CASSLLGPRLSYNEQFF.

This clone was observed a single time. The J gene is TRBJ1-1, the V gene TRBV28, with D perhaps TRBD1 (6 bases). Between the trimmed V and J ends, which lost 2 bases and 4 bases, there was a span of 14 bases. This CDR3 spans 15 amino acids. The germline gives CDR1 MDHEN, CDR2 SYDVKM. This CDR3 reads CASSLRGLPGTEAFF. CDR3 DNA sequence: TGTGCCAGCAGTTTAAGGGGGTTACCGGGCACTGAAGCTTTCTTT.

This chain joins TRBV5-1 and TRBJ1-1; D is uncertain. Trimming removed 1 base from V and 4 bases from J, with 14 bases in between. Germline CDR1 SGHRS, CDR2 YFSETQ. CDR3 size: 15 residues. As DNA, the CDR3 is TGCGCCAGCAGCTTGTTGACACCCGGAGGCACTGAAGCTTTCTTT. Protein product: CASSLLTPGGTEAFF.

This clone was observed a single time. V and J are TRBV28 and TRBJ1-2; 9 bases align to TRBD1. The trim removed 4 bases at V and 7 bases at J, leaving 4 bases unmatched. This CDR3 is 13 amino acids long. Looked up from germline, CDR1 is MDHEN and CDR2 is SYDVKM. The CDR3: CASSSQGALGYTF. The CDR3 DNA reads as TGTGCCAGCAGTTCACAGGGGGCGCTTGGCTACACCTTC.

The chain carries TRBV29-1 and TRBJ2-1, with 7 bases matching TRBD2. Germline CDR1 is SQVTM and CDR2 is ANQGSEA. This CDR3 comprises 16 residues. Germline trimming cut 0 bases from V and 8 bases from J; bases unmatched to any gene: 13. DNA for the CDR3: TGCAGCGTTGAAGATGGGGGGGGACTTCAGTGGGATGAGCAGTTCTTC. Amino acid sequence: CSVEDGGGLQWDEQFF.

CDR3 nucleotide sequence: TGTGCCTGGGACCCCCGGACTTACTCCTACAATGAGCAGTTCTTC. Protein: CAWDPRTYSYNEQFF. This sequence joins TRBV30 and TRBJ2-1, with D perhaps matching TRBD2 (5 bases). This CDR3 is built from 15 residues. Germline CDR1 GTSNPN, CDR2 SVGIG (reference sequence). V lost 5 bases, J lost 0 bases, and 14 bases lay in between.

The chain combines TRBV10-2 with TRBJ1-1; D is ambiguous. Trimming stripped 3 bases from V and 0 bases from J, with 5 bases between. Germline V gene data show CDR1 as WSHSY and CDR2 as SAAADI. This CDR3 contains 13 residues. DNA of the CDR3: TGCGCCAGCAGTGAATCCTTGAACACTGAAGCTTTCTTT. Amino acid sequence: CASSESLNTEAFF.

The rearrangement uses TRBV19 and TRBJ2-2, with 7 bases aligning to TRBD1. CDR1 is LNHDA and CDR2 is SQIVND in the germline V gene (reference sequence). The CDR3 extends over 16 amino acids. V lost 6 bases to trimming and J lost 6 bases; unmatched junction nucleotides: 13. The CDR3 DNA follows: TGTGCCAGTAGAGCGGTTGGAGGACAGGCCCCCGGGGAGCTGTTTTTT. Amino acid sequence: CASRAVGGQAPGELFF.

This sequence joins TRBV19 and TRBJ2-1; D gene uncertain. V lost 4 bases, J lost 6 bases, and 7 bases lay in between. CDR3 length equals 12 residues. Per germline, CDR1 LNHDA and CDR2 SQIVND (reference sequence). As DNA, the CDR3 is TGTGCCAGTAGTAGATTGGGCAATGAGCAGTTCTTC. Protein product: CASSRLGNEQFF.

The genes are TRBV21-1 and TRBJ1-1; no DNA check was done on the table's D call, TRBD1. TRBV21-1 is classified as a pseudogene. The CDR3 extends over 17 amino acids. This CDR3 is CASSNRAGALWGSEAFF. The CDR3, as DNA: TGTGCCAGCAGCAATCGGGCAGGGGCCCTCTGGGGGTCTGAAGCTTTCTTT.

The chain has TRBV3-1 (or the pseudogene TRBV3-2) and TRBJ2-2; D gene uncertain. This CDR3 region has 15 residues. Per the germline V gene, CDR1 is LGHDT and CDR2 is YNNKEL (reference sequence). Deletions cut 1 base from V and 1 base from J, with 7 bases between. The CDR3: CASSQGGLNTGELFF. The CDR3 DNA is TGTGCCAGCAGCCAAGGTGGCCTGAACACCGGGGAGCTGTTTTTT.

The chain carries TRBV7-6 and TRBJ2-2; D ambiguous. Germline V gene data show CDR1 as SGHVS and CDR2 as FNYEAQ. Trimming removed 1 base from V and 4 bases from J, with 4 bases in between. The CDR3 has 13 amino acids. CDR3 residues: CASSLGGTGELFF. Written as DNA, the CDR3 is TGTGCCAGCAGCTTAGGGGGCACCGGGGAGCTGTTTTTT.